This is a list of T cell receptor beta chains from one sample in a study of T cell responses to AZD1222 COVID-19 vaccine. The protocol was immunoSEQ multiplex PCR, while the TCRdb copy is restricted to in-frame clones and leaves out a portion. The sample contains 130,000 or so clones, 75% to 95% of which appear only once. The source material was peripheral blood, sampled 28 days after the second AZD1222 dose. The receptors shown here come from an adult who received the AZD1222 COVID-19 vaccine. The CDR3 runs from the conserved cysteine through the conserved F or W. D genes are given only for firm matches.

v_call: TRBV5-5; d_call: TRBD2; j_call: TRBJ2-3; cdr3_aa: CASSLAAGLAGTDTQYF
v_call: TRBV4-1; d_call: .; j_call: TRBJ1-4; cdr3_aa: CASSFSLWEKLFF
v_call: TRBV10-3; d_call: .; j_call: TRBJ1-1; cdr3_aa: CAISEPNTEAFF
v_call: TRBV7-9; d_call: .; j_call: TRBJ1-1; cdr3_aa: CASSGLRGTSMNTEAFF
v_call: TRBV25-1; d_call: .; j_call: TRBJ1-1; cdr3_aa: CASSPLRVDTEAFF
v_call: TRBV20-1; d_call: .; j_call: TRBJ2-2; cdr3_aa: CSASAGQTLTGELFF
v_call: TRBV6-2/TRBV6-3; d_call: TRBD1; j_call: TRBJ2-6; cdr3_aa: CASSARPGQGSSGANVLTF
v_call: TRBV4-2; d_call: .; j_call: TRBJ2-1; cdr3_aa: CASSLTEGYDNEQFF
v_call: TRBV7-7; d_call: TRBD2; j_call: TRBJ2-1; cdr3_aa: CASSRLAGDYNEQFF
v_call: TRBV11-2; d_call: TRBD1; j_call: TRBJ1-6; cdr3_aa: CASSPRTGSSYNSPLHF
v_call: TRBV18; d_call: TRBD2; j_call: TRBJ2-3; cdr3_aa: CASSPGLAGGHYTDTQYF
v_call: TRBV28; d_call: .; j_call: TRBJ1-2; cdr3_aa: CASSLPNRANYGYTF
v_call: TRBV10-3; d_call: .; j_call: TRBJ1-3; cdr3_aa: CAISDSTVTGNTIYF
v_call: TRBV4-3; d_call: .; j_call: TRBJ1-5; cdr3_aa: CASSPSHRNQPQHF
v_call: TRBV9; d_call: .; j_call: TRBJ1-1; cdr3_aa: CASSIRAAPTGAFF